This TCR beta chain was retrieved from a study of T-cell memory formation after mild COVID-19. Using its own MiXCR run on the 5' RACE reads, TCRdb lists one record per CDR3 protein. The sample carries around 200,000 distinct CDR3 sequences, approximately 10% recorded once. There are 11 residues in the CDR3. The V gene lost 6 bases and the J gene lost 3 bases, with 5 bases spanning the gap. CDR1 and CDR2 from the germline V gene are SQVTM and ANQGSEA. Many counts were recorded for this clonotype. This receptor was obtained from a young man who had mild COVID-19 (a few samples of this study predate the infection). Cell type and time point are not known. V usage is TRBV29-1 and J usage is TRBJ2-2; a possible D gene is TRBD2 (5 bases). The specimen was PBMCs or a T cell subset sorted from them (not recorded which). CDR3 nucleotide sequence: TGCAGCGTGAGGGACACCGGGGAGCTGTTTTTT. It encodes CSVRDTGELFF.